This TCR beta chain was documented in a study of cytomegalovirus exposure and HLA in healthy donors. Across the whole study: A previous analysis identified around 120 million unique TCR beta sequences derived from around 200 million T cells. Findings of the study overall: Several top significant clusters appeared, in a later analysis, to be linked to common viral pathogens.

About this clone itself: Its antigen is not known. This CDR3 is also generated by other DNA sequences in the sample.

Germline V CDR1 and CDR2: SGHTA, FQGNSA. This CDR3 spans 15 amino acids. Trimming removed 5 bases from V and 5 bases from J; junction bases left unmatched: 8. PCR involved 60 Vbeta and 13 Jbeta primers. Method: immunoSEQ multiplex PCR; TCRdb's copy keeps in-frame clones and lacks some. The data contain about 180,000 clones, 70% to 80% of them singletons. Sequencing was done on a sample of PBMCs. The receptor comes from a woman aged 40 to 49 in good health and CMV-seronegative. The chain links TRBV7-2 to TRBJ1-4; TRBD1 matches at 7 bases. DNA of the CDR3: TGTGCCAGCAGCCCACGGACAGGCTTGAATGAAAAACTGTTTTTT. Encoded protein: CASSPRTGLNEKLFF.